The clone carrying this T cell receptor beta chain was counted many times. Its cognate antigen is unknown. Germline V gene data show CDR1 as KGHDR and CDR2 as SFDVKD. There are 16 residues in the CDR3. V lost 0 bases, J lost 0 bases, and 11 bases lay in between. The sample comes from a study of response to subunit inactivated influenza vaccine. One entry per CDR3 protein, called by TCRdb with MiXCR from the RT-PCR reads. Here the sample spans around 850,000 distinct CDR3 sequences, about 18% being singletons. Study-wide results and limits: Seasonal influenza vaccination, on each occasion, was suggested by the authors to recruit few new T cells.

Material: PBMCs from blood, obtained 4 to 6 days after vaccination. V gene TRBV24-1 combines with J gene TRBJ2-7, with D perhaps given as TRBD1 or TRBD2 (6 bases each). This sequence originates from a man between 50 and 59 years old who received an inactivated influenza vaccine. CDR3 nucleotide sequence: TGTGCCACCAGTGATTTGAGGGGGAGGCCCTCCTACGAGCAGTACTTC. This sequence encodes CATSDLRGRPSYEQYF.